The following is a TCR beta chain sequence with its context. Here immunoSEQ multiplex PCR was the method, and the copy in TCRdb shows in-frame clones only, minus some. This table has over 650,000 clones, more than 70% appearing once. The data were obtained in a study of shared T cell receptors in the human thymus. V was pared by 5 bases and J by 6 bases, with 16 bases between. The CDR3 has 14 residues. Germline V CDR1 and CDR2: LGHNA, YSLEER. In addition, the sample was reused for a study of human thymus T cells.

What was sequenced was thymocytes. V and J are TRBV4-3 and TRBJ1-2; D unclear. The TCR comes from a boy in the first two years of life with a congenital heart defect. In nucleotides, the CDR3 is TGCGCCAGCAGCAAAGGCACAGACGCCGATGGCTACACCTTC. It is translated as CASSKGTDADGYTF.